These T cell receptor beta chains were read from a single sample in a study of tumor-infiltrating lymphocytes in primary liver carcinoma. TCRdb re-called the multiplex PCR reads through MiXCR, storing one row per CDR3 protein. This sample carries tens of thousands of distinct CDR3 sequences, less than 75% of them seen once, and the ten largest clones take less than 30%. What was sequenced was liver tumor tissue from sampling region 5. These receptor sequences come from a man aged 35-49 years with primary liver carcinoma and hepatitis B virus infection. Each CDR3 is given with its conserved first and last residue. Fields, in order: J gene, D gene, clone size, V gene, CDR3 protein, CDR3 DNA. The D gene is left open where the match is weak. The size of a clone is reported for some rows only, either as once, few or many, or as a class for expanded clones.

J gene: TRBJ2-7; D gene: .; clone size: many; V gene: TRBV27; CDR3 protein: CASSFGVLYEQYF; CDR3 DNA: TGTGCCAGCAGTTTTGGGGTTTTGTACGAGCAGTACTTC
J gene: TRBJ2-5; D gene: .; clone size: .; V gene: TRBV11-2; CDR3 protein: CTSSLDFLETHYF; CDR3 DNA: TGTACCAGCAGCTTAGATTTTCTGGAGACTCACTACTTC
J gene: TRBJ2-7; D gene: .; clone size: .; V gene: TRBV6-1; CDR3 protein: CTSTYSGYEQYF; CDR3 DNA: TGTACCAGCACGTATTCGGGGTACGAGCAGTACTTC
J gene: TRBJ2-3; D gene: .; clone size: .; V gene: TRBV11-3; CDR3 protein: CTNSLDLVYTQYF; CDR3 DNA: TGTACCAACAGCTTAGATCTGGTATATACGCAGTATTTT
J gene: TRBJ2-7; D gene: .; clone size: .; V gene: TRBV11-2; CDR3 protein: CASGSTRRRRYEQYF; CDR3 DNA: TGTGCCAGCGGCTCAACCAGGAGGAGAAGATACGAGCAGTACTTC
J gene: TRBJ2-1; D gene: .; clone size: once; V gene: TRBV6-5; CDR3 protein: CASRSRQAALQLNEQFF; CDR3 DNA: TGTGCCAGCAGGTCGAGACAGGCGGCCCTACAGTTAAATGAGCAGTTCTTC
J gene: TRBJ2-3; D gene: TRBD2; clone size: many; V gene: TRBV5-4; CDR3 protein: CASSGGEGLAGADTQYF; CDR3 DNA: TGTGCCAGCAGCGGGGGCGAAGGACTAGCGGGAGCGGATACGCAGTATTTT
J gene: TRBJ2-4; D gene: TRBD1; clone size: many; V gene: TRBV6-6; CDR3 protein: CASSQGANIQYF; CDR3 DNA: TGTGCCAGCAGCCAGGGGGCGAACATTCAGTACTTC
J gene: TRBJ2-1; D gene: TRBD1; clone size: .; V gene: TRBV29-1; CDR3 protein: CSVLPGQGVDEQFF; CDR3 DNA: TGTAGCGTACTGCCGGGACAGGGGGTGGATGAGCAGTTCTTC
J gene: TRBJ1-6; D gene: .; clone size: medium-sized; V gene: TRBV11-2; CDR3 protein: CASSLDRDNSPLHF; CDR3 DNA: TGTGCCAGCAGCTTAGACAGGGATAATTCACCCCTCCACTTT
J gene: TRBJ1-6; D gene: .; clone size: once; V gene: TRBV12-3/TRBV12-4; CDR3 protein: CASGSLGDSPLHF; CDR3 DNA: TGTGCCAGCGGTTCCCTGGGGGATTCACCCCTCCACTTT
J gene: TRBJ1-4; D gene: .; clone size: .; V gene: TRBV11-2; CDR3 protein: CARGIEVGDEKLFF; CDR3 DNA: TGTGCCAGGGGCATAGAGGTTGGGGACGAAAAACTGTTTTTT